This TCR beta chain was recorded in a study of blood T cell repertoires in COVID-19. In the study overall: PBMCs, B-cell-depleted T cells, or T cells provided the cDNA or gDNA that made up the material.

This CDR3 region has 13 residues. The germline gives CDR1 SNHLY, CDR2 FYNNEI. The table came from immunoSEQ multiplex PCR; TCRdb's copy has only in-frame clones and leaves some out. The data contain under 300,000 clones, approximately 91% of them seen just once; the ten biggest clones take up 1.2%. This clone was detected a few times. At one end, the junction sequence differs from germline, possibly due to a read error. The TCR comes from a human donor in a cohort exposed to, infected with or recovered from COVID-19 (not recorded which). The donor label of this sample is uncertain. Material: PBMCs or T cells enriched from blood (not recorded which). V usage is TRBV2 and J usage is TRBJ1-3; D is uncertain. This CDR3 is CASREGAGNTIYF. CDR3 coding DNA: TGTGCCAGCCGTGAGGGCGCCGGAAACACCATATATTTT. The full variable domain, rest sourced from reference TRBV2 and TRBJ1-3, is EPEVTQTPSHQVTQMGQEVILRCVPISNHLYFYWYRQILGQKVEFLVSFYNNEISEKSEIFDDQFSVERPDGSNFTLKIRSTKLEDSAMYFCASREGAGNTIYFGEGSWLTVV.